These 15 T cell receptor beta chains originate from one sample sequenced in a study of blood T cell repertoires in COVID-19. Generated by immunoSEQ multiplex PCR, the TCRdb table keeps only in-frame clones and is missing some. The sample gives almost 400,000 clones, around 87% of which show up once; 2.3% is in the top ten. The sample was peripheral blood. All receptors derive from a woman aged 55 to 70 with COVID-19, enrolled during active disease.

The chain has TRBV27 and TRBJ2-7; tentative D call: TRBD1 (7 bases). CDR3 size: 13 residues. Germline CDR1 MNHEY, CDR2 SMNVEV (reference sequence). Trimming cost V 8 bases and J 0 bases, with 11 bases left between them. The CDR3 nucleotides read TGTGCCAGCCGGGGGACAGCCTCCTACGAGCAGTACTTC. Encoded protein: CASRGTASYEQYF.

The chain employs TRBV9 and TRBJ1-3, with a weak D call TRBD1 (5 bases). The V end lost 0 bases, the J end lost 5 bases, and 12 bases lay between the germline ends. Germline values: CDR1 SGDLS, CDR2 YYNGEE. The CDR3 runs 15 residues. The CDR3 DNA sequence: TGTGCCAGCAGCGTAGCTGCGGGGGTACGAAACACCATATATTTT. Protein sequence: CASSVAAGVRNTIYF.

The table lists this clone with a count of one. This chain joins TRBV6-4 and TRBJ1-2, with TRBD1 as a possible D gene (5 bases). Germline V gives CDR1 MRHNA, CDR2 SNTAGT. Trimming removed 2 bases at V and 3 bases at J, with 13 bases between. This CDR3 is built from 15 residues. The CDR3 region has the DNA TGTGCCAGCAGTGACCGTGCAGGGAGGGACTATGGCTACACCTTC. Residues: CASSDRAGRDYGYTF.

J is TRBJ2-7 and V is TRBV7-6, with 12 nucleotides matching TRBD2. Germline assignment: CDR1 SGHVS and CDR2 FNYEAQ. The CDR3 consists of 15 residues. Trimming cost V 8 bases and J 1 base; bases outside gene matches: 6. For the CDR3, the DNA is TGTGCCAGCCGGCAGACTAGCGGGGGATCCTACGAGCAGTACTTC. This codes for CASRQTSGGSYEQYF. The full variable domain, rest sourced from reference TRBV7-6 and TRBJ2-7, is GAGVSQSPRYKVTKRGQDVALRCDPISGHVSLYWYRQALGQGPEFLTYFNYEAQQDKSGLPNDRFSAERPEGSISTLTIQRTEQRDSAMYRCASRQTSGGSYEQYFGPGTRLTVT.

The rearrangement uses TRBV12-3 or TRBV12-4 and TRBJ1-2; no clear D. This CDR3 is 12 amino acids long. V was cut by 4 bases and J by 4 bases, with 7 bases left in between. The chain's CDR3 is CASSYVSYGYTF. The CDR3 nucleotides are TGTGCCAGCAGTTATGTCAGCTATGGCTACACCTTC.

V is TRBV11-2 and J is TRBJ2-7, with 9 bases fitting TRBD1. The CDR3 has 15 amino acids. After removal of 5 bases from V and 3 bases from J, the junction contained 8 bases not matched to a gene. Germline V gives CDR1 SGHAT, CDR2 FQNNGV. This CDR3 is CASSSTGGGFYEQYF. The CDR3 DNA is TGTGCCAGCAGCAGTACAGGGGGCGGTTTCTACGAGCAGTACTTC.

J is TRBJ1-2 and V is TRBV29-1, with D tentatively TRBD1 (5 bases). The CDR3 covers 11 residues. Deletions cut 4 bases from V and 5 bases from J, with 8 bases between. Germline CDR1 SQVTM, CDR2 ANQGSEA. The DNA of the CDR3 is TGCAGCGTTGGCAGGGAATATGGCTACACCTTC. Translation gives CSVGREYGYTF. Full variable domain (rest looked up from reference TRBV29-1 and TRBJ1-2): SAVISQKPSRDICQRGTSLTIQCQVDSQVTMMFWYRQQPGQSLTLIATANQGSEATYESGFVIDKFPISRPNLTFSTLTVSNMSPEDSSIYLCSVGREYGYTFGSGTRLTVV.

The rearrangement links TRBV30 to TRBJ1-1; 9 positions agree with TRBD1. The trim removed 0 bases at V and 8 bases at J, leaving 7 bases unmatched. Germline CDR1 and CDR2: GTSNPN and SVGIG (reference sequence). The CDR3 covers 14 residues. This CDR3 is CAWSVGTGIPEAFF. The DNA for the CDR3 is TGTGCCTGGAGTGTTGGGACAGGGATACCCGAAGCTTTCTTT.

This chain connects TRBV5-1 to TRBJ1-6, with a possible D match to TRBD1 (6 bases). V was clipped by 2 bases and J by 5 bases, with 14 bases between them. The CDR3 has 16 residues. Per the germline V gene, CDR1 is SGHRS and CDR2 is YFSETQ. The CDR3 spells CASSFSPDRNNSPLHF. Written as DNA, the CDR3 is TGCGCCAGCAGCTTCTCTCCGGACAGAAATAATTCACCCCTCCACTTT.

The chain carries TRBV4-1 and TRBJ2-7, with 12 bases fitting TRBD1. The CDR3 runs 14 residues. Germline V lookup: CDR1 MGHRA, CDR2 YSYEKL. With 5 bases clipped from V and 6 bases from J, the junction kept 5 bases outside the gene matches. CDR3: CASSSGQGAFEQYF. CDR3 in DNA: TGCGCCAGCAGCTCGGGACAGGGGGCGTTCGAGCAGTACTTC.

This rearrangement joins TRBV5-5 to TRBJ2-1; 9 bases map to TRBD1. J gave up 4 bases and V 4 bases, and 9 bases lay outside the gene matches. The CDR3 totals 16 residues. The germline V gene has CDR1 SGHKS and CDR2 YYEKEE (reference sequence). CDR3 sequence reads: CASSGGQGNTYNEQFF. The CDR3 DNA reads as TGTGCCAGCAGCGGGGGACAGGGAAACACGTACAATGAGCAGTTCTTC.

The rearrangement joins TRBV27 to TRBJ1-5; tentative D call: TRBD1 (6 bases). V was pared by 3 bases and J by 6 bases, with 12 bases between. The CDR3 extends over 14 amino acids. Looked up from germline, CDR1 is MNHEY and CDR2 is SMNVEV (reference sequence). The CDR3: CASSLGGPPQPQHF. CDR3 in DNA: TGTGCCAGCAGTTTGGGGGGGCCTCCTCAGCCCCAGCATTTT.

The chain employs TRBV6-4 and TRBJ2-1; 10 positions agree with TRBD1. Trimming took 4 bases from V and 7 from J; bases not matched to a gene: 7. Germline-derived CDR1 and CDR2 are MRHNA and SNTAGT. There are 15 residues in the CDR3. The CDR3 DNA is TGTGCCAGCAGTGCCGGGACAGGGGTACGTAATGAGCAGTTCTTC. Its protein is CASSAGTGVRNEQFF.

This chain links TRBV5-1 with TRBJ1-2; D is unclear. The CDR3 runs to 13 residues. The V end was cut by 4 bases, the J end by 6 bases, with 13 bases between. Germline CDR1 SGHRS, CDR2 YFSETQ. Here the CDR3 DNA reads TGCGCCAGCAGCCAGGAGGGTCGGAATGGCTACACCTTC. Its translation is CASSQEGRNGYTF. Looking up the rest from reference TRBV5-1 and TRBJ1-2 gives the full variable domain: KAGVTQTPRYLIKTRGQQVTLSCSPISGHRSVSWYQQTPGQGLQFLFEYFSETQRNKGNFPGRFSGRQFSNSRSEMNVSTLELGDSALYLCASSQEGRNGYTFGSGTRLTVV.

This clone was found a few times. V gene TRBV9 combines with J gene TRBJ2-2, with 10 bases lining up with TRBD2. Per the germline V gene, CDR1 is SGDLS and CDR2 is YYNGEE. This CDR3 is built from 15 residues. Trimming removed 4 bases from V and 5 bases from J; junction bases left unmatched: 5. The CDR3 bases are TGTGCCAGCAGCTCCGGGACTAGCGCGACCGGGGAGCTGTTTTTT. Protein sequence: CASSSGTSATGELFF.